This entry lists 24 T cell receptor beta chains sequenced from one sample in a study of cytomegalovirus exposure and HLA in healthy donors. Both 60 Vbeta primers and 13 Jbeta primers went into the PCR. Generated by immunoSEQ multiplex PCR, the TCRdb table keeps only in-frame clones and is missing some. The table shows 180,000 or so clones, with roughly 85% occurring only once. The sequenced sample consisted of PBMCs. All receptors derive from a man between 18 and 29 years old in good health and CMV-seropositive.

The chain employs TRBV29-1 and TRBJ2-4; D unresolved. The CDR3 consists of 14 residues. CDR1 is SQVTM, CDR2 ANQGSEA, per germline. The ends were cut back, 1 base at V and 0 bases at J, with 7 bases in the middle. Here the CDR3 reads CSVEARLAKNIQYF. DNA of the CDR3: TGCAGCGTTGAAGCCCGACTAGCCAAAAACATTCAGTACTTC.

V usage is TRBV5-1 and J usage is TRBJ1-2; 8 bases fit TRBD1. Trimming removed 0 bases from V and 4 bases from J; junction bases left unmatched: 5. CDR1 is SGHRS, CDR2 YFSETQ, per germline. CDR3 length: 15 amino acids. CDR3 DNA: TGCGCCAGCAGCTTGGCCGGACAGGGACCCTATGGCTACACCTTC. Encoded protein: CASSLAGQGPYGYTF.

The chain couples TRBV5-1 to TRBJ2-5, with D possibly matching TRBD1 (6 bases). The J call may be mistaken, given a closer DNA end match to TRBJ2-7. Per the germline V gene, CDR1 is SGHRS and CDR2 is YFSETQ. The CDR3 covers 15 residues. In DNA, the CDR3 is TGCGCCAGCAGCCCCCGGGACAATCCACCCTTCGAGCAGTACTTC. This translates into CASSPRDNPPFEQYF.

The chain links TRBV7-9 to TRBJ1-3; a possible D gene is TRBD1 (5 bases). Germline V CDR1 and CDR2: SEHNR, FQNEAQ (reference sequence). The length of the CDR3 is 16 residues. V was clipped by 0 bases and J by 3 bases, with 12 bases between them. This CDR3 is CASSLAIGASGNTIYF. In DNA, the CDR3 is TGTGCCAGCAGCTTAGCAATAGGGGCGAGTGGAAACACCATATATTTT.

The chain uses TRBV2 and TRBJ1-5; TRBD1 agrees at 9 bases. This CDR3 comprises 14 residues. Germline-derived CDR1 and CDR2 are SNHLY and FYNNEI. Germline trimming cut 10 bases from V and 5 bases from J; bases unmatched to any gene: 9. CDR3 sequence (DNA): TGTGCCACTACCGGCACAGGGGGCGATCAGCCCCAGCATTTT. It specifies CATTGTGGDQPQHF.

The chain employs TRBV9 and TRBJ2-7; D may be TRBD2 (5 bases). This CDR3 contains 14 residues. Trimming pared 2 bases from V and 0 bases from J, leaving 9 bases between. Germline CDR1 SGDLS, CDR2 YYNGEE. The DNA for the CDR3 is TGTGCCAGCAGCGTGGACTCCTTCTCCTACGAGCAGTACTTC. It encodes CASSVDSFSYEQYF. Together with reference TRBV9 and TRBJ2-7, the CDR3 gives the full variable domain: DSGVTQTPKHLITATGQRVTLRCSPRSGDLSVYWYQQSLDQGLQFLIQYYNGEERAKGNILERFSAQQFPDLHSELNLSSLELGDSALYFCASSVDSFSYEQYFGPGTRLTVT.

The gene calls are TRBV4-1 and TRBJ1-2; D remains ambiguous. CDR1 and CDR2 (germline): MGHRA, YSYEKL. CDR3 size: 12 residues. Trimming removed 1 base at V and 8 bases at J, with 8 bases between. The CDR3 spells CASSQGQRGYTF. CDR3 in DNA: TGCGCCAGCAGCCAAGGTCAGAGGGGCTACACCTTC.

This clone was recorded only once. The V and J genes are TRBV25-1 and TRBJ2-2; possible D gene TRBD1, 5 bases. This CDR3 region has 16 residues. V gave up 1 base and J gave up 4 bases, with 13 bases separating them. Germline V gene lookup returns CDR1 MGHDK and CDR2 SYGVNS. CDR3 sequence reads: CASSESGRVGTGELFF. CDR3 sequence (DNA): TGTGCCAGCAGTGAATCGGGCAGGGTTGGCACCGGGGAGCTGTTTTTT.

The chain is built from TRBV5-5 and TRBJ1-6, with D unresolved. V was clipped by 1 base and J by 7 bases, with 9 bases between them. CDR1 and CDR2 (germline): SGHKS, YYEKEE (reference sequence). This CDR3 has 14 amino acids. CDR3 protein: CASSLTAVNSPLHF. Here the CDR3 DNA reads TGTGCCAGCAGCTTGACAGCGGTAAATTCACCCCTCCACTTT. Drawing the rest from reference TRBV5-5 and TRBJ1-6, the complete variable domain is DAGVTQSPTHLIKTRGQQVTLRCSPISGHKSVSWYQQVLGQGPQFIFQYYEKEERGRGNFPDRFSARQFPNYSSELNVNALLLGDSALYLCASSLTAVNSPLHFGNGTRLTVT.

The chain combines TRBV6-6 with TRBJ2-1, with TRBD2 matching over 8 bases. Looked up from germline, CDR1 is MNHNY and CDR2 is SVGAGI (reference sequence). CDR3 length: 13 amino acids. The V gene end was trimmed by 6 bases and the J gene end by 9 bases; junction bases not matched to a gene: 7. The CDR3 is CASRAGLGVEQFF. Here the CDR3 DNA reads TGTGCCAGCAGGGCGGGACTAGGGGTTGAGCAGTTCTTC.

This chain joins TRBV19 and TRBJ1-4; D is ambiguous. Trimming took 11 bases from V and 8 from J, leaving 18 bases between them. Per the germline V gene, CDR1 is LNHDA and CDR2 is SQIVND (reference sequence). This CDR3 contains 13 residues. The CDR3 nucleotides read TGTGCCGCCTCAGGCCTCGCCTGGGAAAAACTGTTTTTT. Its translation: CAASGLAWEKLFF.

This clone has a single count. J is TRBJ2-3 and V is TRBV28, with 7 bases aligning to TRBD1. The V segment lost 9 bases and the J segment 2 bases; nucleotides outside the gene matches: 8. Germline-derived CDR1 and CDR2 are MDHEN and SYDVKM. This CDR3 spans 14 amino acids. The CDR3 sequence: CASIRQGPTDTQYF. The DNA for the CDR3 is TGTGCCAGTATTAGACAGGGACCCACAGATACGCAGTATTTT.

This CDR3 is CASSFPGTVGTDTQYF. The CDR3, as DNA: TGTGCCAGCAGCTTCCCCGGGACAGTGGGCACAGATACGCAGTATTTT. The V gene is TRBV7-9, the J gene TRBJ2-3; 7 bases fit TRBD1. V dropped 3 bases and J dropped 1; count of bases not matched to a gene: 7. Germline CDR1 reads SEHNR; CDR2 reads FQNEAQ (reference sequence). The CDR3 sequence is 16 residues long.

This clone came up once. The genes are TRBV7-6 and TRBJ1-5; 8 bases are a match to TRBD1. The length of the CDR3 is 16 residues. CDR1 and CDR2 (germline): SGHVS, FNYEAQ. V lost 2 bases and J lost 4; bases outside the gene matches: 7. The CDR3 loop is CASSLTPGQGNQPQHF. The CDR3 DNA reads as TGTGCCAGCAGCTTAACCCCCGGACAGGGTAATCAGCCCCAGCATTTT.

The V gene is TRBV9, the J gene TRBJ2-1, with D unclear. The CDR3 covers 12 residues. Germline V gene lookup returns CDR1 SGDLS and CDR2 YYNGEE. V lost 0 bases and J lost 7, with 5 bases in between. CDR3 nucleotide sequence: TGTGCCAGCAGCGTAGTCCATAATGAGCAGTTCTTC. Translation: CASSVVHNEQFF.

On this clone itself: Within the sample, other DNA sequences also encode this same CDR3. The chain links TRBV5-1 to TRBJ2-3, with D possibly TRBD2 on 6 matching bases. Trimming stripped 2 bases from V and 3 bases from J, with 10 bases between. The CDR3 is made up of 14 amino acids. Germline lookup yields CDR1 SGHRS and CDR2 YFSETQ. The CDR3 region is CASSFRLATDTQYF. CDR3 sequence (DNA): TGCGCCAGCAGCTTTAGGCTAGCGACAGATACGCAGTATTTT.

The V and J genes are TRBV29-1 and TRBJ1-4; D is ambiguous. This CDR3 region has 12 residues. Germline-derived CDR1 and CDR2 are SQVTM and ANQGSEA. The V gene lost 5 bases and the J gene lost 7 bases, with 11 bases spanning the gap. The CDR3 spells CSVSEGGEKLFF. The DNA of the CDR3 is TGCAGCGTTTCTGAGGGTGGTGAAAAACTGTTTTTT.

The genes are TRBV11-3 and TRBJ2-5; 7 nucleotides match TRBD1. The germline V gene encodes CDR1 SGHNT and CDR2 YENEEA. CDR3 size: 13 residues. V trimming: 5 bases; J trimming: 3 bases; junction bases outside the gene matches: 3. This chain's CDR3 is CASSRTGEETQYF. The CDR3, as DNA: TGTGCCAGCAGCCGAACAGGGGAAGAGACCCAGTACTTC.

Remarks on this clone: Likely a read error: the CDR3 ends without its conserved phenylalanine or tryptophan. The DNA is omitted, as the CDR3 cannot be located on it reliably, and the CDR3 follows TCRdb's listing. The chain joins TRBV5-1 to TRBJ2-3; the table's D gene call, TRBD2, was not cross checked with the DNA. With termini counted, the CDR3 has 14 amino acids. From germline, CDR1 is SGHRS and CDR2 YFSETQ. CDR3 sequence reads: CASSLDGSSGPNLY.

The V gene is TRBV27, the J gene TRBJ2-7; 11 nucleotides line up with TRBD2. After removal of 10 bases from V and 6 bases from J, the junction contained 11 bases not matched to a gene. Looked up from germline, CDR1 is MNHEY and CDR2 is SMNVEV (reference sequence). CDR3 size: 14 residues. The CDR3, as DNA: TGTGCCACCCGTAGCGGGGGGGCGCCCGGCGAGCAGTACTTC. As protein: CATRSGGAPGEQYF.

The chain uses TRBV7-9 and TRBJ2-3; possibly TRBD1 for D (6 bases). Per germline, CDR1 SEHNR and CDR2 FQNEAQ (reference sequence). With 6 bases removed from V and 2 bases from J, the gap between germline ends came to 24 bases. The CDR3 length is 18 residues. CDR3 sequence: CASSFTGFEGSNTDTQYF. CDR3 in DNA: TGTGCCAGCAGTTTCACAGGGTTTGAGGGGTCCAACACAGATACGCAGTATTTT.

Only one count was recorded for this clone. The chain couples TRBV7-9 to TRBJ1-3; 7 bases are a match to TRBD1. The V gene's germline CDR1 is SEHNR and CDR2 FQNEAQ (reference sequence). With V trimmed by 3 bases and J by 2 bases, 1 base remained unmatched. The CDR3 spans 14 residues. The CDR3 DNA follows: TGTGCCAGCAGCTTCACAGGGGCTGGAAACACCATATATTTT. It specifies CASSFTGAGNTIYF.

This clone has only one observation. V and J are TRBV27 and TRBJ2-1; tentative D call: TRBD1 (5 bases). Germline lookup yields CDR1 MNHEY and CDR2 SMNVEV (reference sequence). This CDR3 comprises 14 residues. V lost 5 bases to trimming and J lost 9 bases, with 17 bases between them. CDR3 coding DNA: TGTGCCAGCAGTCCAGAAAACAGGTTCCGTGAGCAGTTCTTC. It is translated as CASSPENRFREQFF.

This sequence joins TRBV18 and TRBJ2-1; 10 positions agree with TRBD1. The CDR3 loop spans 16 amino acids. Trimming removed 6 bases from V and 4 bases from J; junction bases left unmatched: 9. Germline V lookup: CDR1 KGHSH, CDR2 LQKENI. The CDR3 is CASSRTGGSLYNEQFF. The CDR3 DNA sequence: TGTGCCAGCTCTCGGACAGGGGGTTCGCTTTACAATGAGCAGTTCTTC. Using reference TRBV18 and TRBJ2-1 for the parts outside the CDR3, the full variable domain is NAGVMQNPRHLVRRRGQEARLRCSPMKGHSHVYWYRQLPEEGLKFMVYLQKENIIDESGMPKERFSAEFPKEGPSILRIQQVVRGDSAAYFCASSRTGGSLYNEQFFGPGTRLTVL.